The 23 T cell receptor beta chains in this list originate from one sample, sequenced in a study of early T cells in non-severe SARS-CoV-2 infection. A single record per CDR3 protein comes from TCRdb applying MiXCR to the 5' RACE reads. Here the sample spans more than 40,000 distinct CDR3 sequences, roughly 5% being singletons. The sequencing used whole blood, collected at baseline. Source of these receptors: an adult who was a healthcare worker with PCR-confirmed SARS-CoV-2 infection or an uninfected control (not recorded which).

This clonotype was detected ten times or more. The rearrangement links TRBV9 to TRBJ1-2, with D maybe TRBD1 (6 bases). The CDR3 is 14 amino acids. Trimming cost V 5 bases and J 4 bases, with 15 bases left between them. The V gene's germline CDR1 is SGDLS and CDR2 YYNGEE. The CDR3 region is CASSAGVEGYGYTF. The CDR3 DNA reads as TGTGCCAGCAGTGCAGGGGTAGAAGGCTATGGCTACACCTTC.

This clonotype showed up just a few times. V is TRBV12-3 or TRBV12-4 and J is TRBJ1-1; TRBD1 matches at 8 bases. This CDR3 has 14 amino acids. The V gene end was trimmed by 5 bases and the J gene end by 1 base; junction bases not matched to a gene: 3. The CDR3 sequence: CASSMDRENTEAFF. The CDR3 DNA sequence: TGTGCCAGCAGTATGGACAGGGAGAACACTGAAGCTTTCTTT.

This clonotype was recorded only once. The chain carries TRBV6-6 and TRBJ1-3; 9 bases are a match to TRBD1. Losses at the gene ends were 0 bases for V and 6 bases for J; bases not matched to a gene: 3. The CDR3 has 15 residues. Germline lookup yields CDR1 MNHNY and CDR2 SVGAGI (reference sequence). This CDR3 reads CASSYSTGGENTIYF. In DNA, the CDR3 is TGTGCCAGCAGTTACTCCACAGGGGGCGAAAACACCATATATTTT.

The rearrangement links TRBV7-2 to TRBJ1-5; TRBD1 aligns across 7 bases. Germline V gene lookup returns CDR1 SGHTA and CDR2 FQGNSA. This CDR3 is built from 15 residues. V gave up 1 base and J gave up 7 bases; unmatched junction bases: 7. In nucleotides, the CDR3 is TGTGCCAGCAGCTTAGTGGGACAGACGAGCCAGCCCCAGCATTTT. It encodes CASSLVGQTSQPQHF.

The V and J genes are TRBV13 and TRBJ2-3; 12 nucleotides agree with TRBD2. The trim removed 2 bases at V and 5 bases at J, leaving 8 bases unmatched. Germline V gives CDR1 PRHDT, CDR2 FYEKMQ (reference sequence). The CDR3 is 17 residues long. CDR3 DNA sequence: TGTGCCAGCAGCTTAAGCCTAGCGGGAGGGCAAGTAGATACGCAGTATTTT. Its translation is CASSLSLAGGQVDTQYF.

This clonotype was seen ten or more times. The V gene is TRBV29-1, the J gene TRBJ2-6; D unresolved. Germline CDR1 SQVTM, CDR2 ANQGSEA. V was clipped by 6 bases and J by 1 base, with 4 bases between them. CDR3 size: 12 residues. This CDR3 reads CSVESGANVLTF. CDR3 nucleotides: TGCAGCGTGGAGTCTGGGGCCAACGTCCTGACTTTC.

This clonotype is medium-sized by share. The rearrangement links TRBV7-9 to TRBJ2-3; D possibly corresponds to TRBD2 (6 bases). Germline loops: CDR1 SEHNR, CDR2 FQNEAQ (reference sequence). CDR3 size: 15 residues. Between the trimmed V and J ends, which lost 5 bases and 2 bases, there was a span of 14 bases. The CDR3 spells CASSRTGTPTDTQYF. The CDR3 region has the DNA TGTGCCAGCAGCCGCACCGGGACTCCCACAGATACGCAGTATTTT.

Ten or more counts support this clonotype. The chain employs TRBV29-1 and TRBJ2-3, with D tentatively TRBD2 (7 bases). Germline V gene sequence: CDR1 SQVTM, CDR2 ANQGSEA. V lost 6 bases and J lost 2, with 18 bases in between. This CDR3 has 15 amino acids. Here the CDR3 DNA reads TGCAGCGTGGGGGGGACATACGAAAACACAGATACGCAGTATTTT. This sequence encodes CSVGGTYENTDTQYF.

This clonotype was recorded at least ten times. The rearrangement links TRBV11-2 to TRBJ2-5, with D hard to call. Germline V gene lookup returns CDR1 SGHAT and CDR2 FQNNGV. This CDR3 contains 12 residues. V lost 1 base to trimming and J lost 4 bases, with 4 bases between them. The CDR3 region has the DNA TGTGCCAGCAGCTTAGTGAGAGAGACCCAGTACTTC. Translation: CASSLVRETQYF.

This clonotype was observed many times. This chain connects TRBV20-1 to TRBJ2-5; perhaps TRBD2 as D (6 bases). Trimming stripped 7 bases from V and 0 bases from J, with 12 bases between. Per germline, CDR1 DFQATT and CDR2 SNEGSKA (reference sequence). This CDR3 comprises 13 residues. The CDR3 DNA follows: TGCAGTGTGGAGGGAGGCCACCAAGAGACCCAGTACTTC. It specifies CSVEGGHQETQYF.

This clonotype was seen at least ten times. The rearrangement joins TRBV7-3 to TRBJ1-1, with 8 bases lining up with TRBD1. V dropped 1 base and J dropped 6; count of bases not matched to a gene: 10. The germline V gene has CDR1 SGHTA and CDR2 FQGTGA. This CDR3 region has 16 residues. The CDR3 here is CASSLMVLDRGSEAFF. The CDR3 DNA sequence: TGTGCCAGCAGCTTAATGGTGCTCGACAGGGGCTCTGAAGCTTTCTTT.

The chain has TRBV3-1 and TRBJ2-7; 9 bases are a match to TRBD1. The germline V gene encodes CDR1 LGHDT and CDR2 YNNKEL (reference sequence). CDR3 length: 15 residues. The V segment lost 0 bases and the J segment 4 bases; nucleotides outside the gene matches: 4. CDR3 bases: TGTGCCAGCAGCCAAGACCGGGACAGGGTTTACGAGCAGTACTTC. This encodes CASSQDRDRVYEQYF.

There are many counts of this clonotype. The rearrangement joins TRBV20-1 to TRBJ2-7; a possible D gene is TRBD1 (6 bases). Germline lookup yields CDR1 DFQATT and CDR2 SNEGSKA (reference sequence). CDR3 length equals 13 residues. V lost 6 bases to trimming and J lost 5 bases, with 17 bases between them. The CDR3 spells CSARSVQGNEQYF. CDR3 DNA: TGCAGTGCCCGATCGGTACAGGGTAACGAGCAGTACTTC.

This clonotype appeared many times. The chain couples TRBV7-3 to TRBJ1-5; D is unclear. Germline V CDR1 and CDR2: SGHTA, FQGTGA. V was cut by 2 bases and J by 5 bases, with 7 bases left in between. CDR3 length: 13 amino acids. CDR3 in DNA: TGTGCCAGCAGCTTAGAGGAAGATCAGCCCCAGCATTTT. Its protein product is CASSLEEDQPQHF.

The sample holds many counts of this clonotype. V usage is TRBV6-5 and J usage is TRBJ1-6; no clear D. Germline CDR1 reads MNHEY; CDR2 reads SVGAGI. V was clipped by 0 bases and J by 0 bases, with 12 bases between them. CDR3 size: 18 residues. CDR3 region: CASSYSNIGSSYNSPLHF. In nucleotides, the CDR3 is TGTGCCAGCAGTTACTCGAATATCGGGAGCTCCTATAATTCACCCCTCCACTTT.

The rearrangement uses TRBV27 and TRBJ1-5; 8 bases fit TRBD1. The CDR3 loop spans 15 amino acids. Trimming cost V 6 bases and J 5 bases; bases outside gene matches: 9. Germline loops: CDR1 MNHEY, CDR2 SMNVEV (reference sequence). The CDR3 DNA sequence: TGTGCCAGCAGACCGGGAGGGACAGGCTATCAGCCCCAGCATTTT. The encoded protein is CASRPGGTGYQPQHF.

This clonotype was picked up many times. This chain links TRBV19 with TRBJ2-3; weak D call: TRBD1 (6 bases). Trimming took off 4 bases at V and 5 bases at J, with 13 bases between the two ends. This CDR3 has 14 residues. Germline assignment: CDR1 LNHDA and CDR2 SQIVND (reference sequence). The CDR3 DNA is TGTGCCAGTAGTAAAGGGGGAGTGGGAGATACGCAGTATTTT. Its translation is CASSKGGVGDTQYF.

Ten or more counts support this clonotype. The chain uses TRBV7-2 and TRBJ2-1; the D gene is possibly TRBD2 (6 bases). V lost 3 bases to trimming and J lost 4 bases, with 16 bases between them. CDR1 is SGHTA, CDR2 FQGNSA, per germline. The CDR3 has 16 amino acids. The CDR3 nucleotides are TGTGCCAGCAGCTTGTACACCGGGAGTCGGTACAATGAGCAGTTCTTC. This sequence encodes CASSLYTGSRYNEQFF. Together with reference TRBV7-2 and TRBJ2-1, the CDR3 gives the full variable domain: GAGVSQSPSNKVTEKGKDVELRCDPISGHTALYWYRQSLGQGLEFLIYFQGNSAPDKSGLPSDRFSAERTGGSVSTLTIQRTQQEDSAVYLCASSLYTGSRYNEQFFGPGTRLTVL.

This clonotype showed up many times. This chain links TRBV5-6 with TRBJ2-7; TRBD2 matches 13 bases. With 4 bases clipped from V and 0 bases from J, the junction kept 10 bases outside the gene matches. The CDR3 extends over 18 amino acids. Germline lookup yields CDR1 SGHDT and CDR2 YYEEEE. CDR3 nucleotides: TGTGCCAGCAGCCCCTTTAGGACTAGCGGGAGAATCTCCTACGAGCAGTACTTC. Protein product: CASSPFRTSGRISYEQYF.

This clonotype appeared many times. The gene calls are TRBV20-1 and TRBJ1-2, with D possibly being TRBD1 (5 bases). CDR1 is DFQATT and CDR2 is SNEGSKA in the germline V gene (reference sequence). The CDR3 consists of 12 residues. V gave up 6 bases and J gave up 8 bases, with 16 bases separating them. CDR3 loop: CSARRWGNGYTF. The CDR3 DNA is TGCAGTGCCCGCCGCTGGGGGAACGGCTACACCTTC.

This clonotype was seen ten or more times. The chain carries TRBV30 and TRBJ2-4; D remains unclear. This CDR3 region has 14 residues. From germline, CDR1 is GTSNPN and CDR2 SVGIG (reference sequence). Trimming stripped 3 bases from V and 1 base from J, with 10 bases between. In DNA, the CDR3 is TGTGCCTGGAGCAGAGATCTGGCCAAAAACATTCAGTACTTC. The encoded protein is CAWSRDLAKNIQYF. The full variable domain, completed using reference TRBV30 and TRBJ2-4, is SQTIHQWPATLVQPVGSPLSLECTVEGTSNPNLYWYRQAAGRGLQLLFYSVGIGQISSEVPQNLSASRPQDRQFILSSKKLLLSDSGFYLCAWSRDLAKNIQYFGAGTRLSVL.

This clonotype came up many times. V and J are TRBV28 and TRBJ2-1, with 8 bases identical to TRBD1. Germline V gives CDR1 MDHEN, CDR2 SYDVKM. The V gene end was trimmed by 4 bases and the J gene end by 4 bases; junction bases not matched to a gene: 6. The CDR3 length is 15 residues. The CDR3 is CASSSDYRGYNEQFF. The DNA of the CDR3 is TGTGCCAGCAGTTCGGATTACAGGGGGTACAATGAGCAGTTCTTC. Complete variable domain (other parts from reference TRBV28 and TRBJ2-1): DVKVTQSSRYLVKRTGEKVFLECVQDMDHENMFWYRQDPGLGLRLIYFSYDVKMKEKGDIPEGYSVSREKKERFSLILESASTNQTSMYLCASSSDYRGYNEQFFGPGTRLTVL.

The sample holds many counts of this clonotype. The chain couples TRBV5-5 to TRBJ2-2, with D perhaps TRBD1 or TRBD2 (5 bases each). Per germline, CDR1 SGHKS and CDR2 YYEKEE (reference sequence). With 3 bases removed from V and 0 bases from J, the gap between germline ends came to 9 bases. CDR3 length equals 15 residues. The CDR3 protein is CASSWDGANTGELFF. The CDR3 region has the DNA TGTGCCAGCAGCTGGGACGGAGCGAACACCGGGGAGCTGTTTTTT. The full variable domain, rest sourced from reference TRBV5-5 and TRBJ2-2, is DAGVTQSPTHLIKTRGQQVTLRCSPISGHKSVSWYQQVLGQGPQFIFQYYEKEERGRGNFPDRFSARQFPNYSSELNVNALLLGDSALYLCASSWDGANTGELFFGEGSRLTVL.